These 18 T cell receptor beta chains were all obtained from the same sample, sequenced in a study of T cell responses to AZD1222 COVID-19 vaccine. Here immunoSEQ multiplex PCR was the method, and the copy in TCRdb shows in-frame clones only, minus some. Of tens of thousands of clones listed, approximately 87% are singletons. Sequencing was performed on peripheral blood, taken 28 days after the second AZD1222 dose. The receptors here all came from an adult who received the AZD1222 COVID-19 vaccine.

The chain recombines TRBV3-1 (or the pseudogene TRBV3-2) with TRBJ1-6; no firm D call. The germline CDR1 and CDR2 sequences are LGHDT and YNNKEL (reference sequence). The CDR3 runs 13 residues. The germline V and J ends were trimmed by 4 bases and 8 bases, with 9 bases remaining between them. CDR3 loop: CASSPNRDSPLHF. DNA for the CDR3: TGTGCCAGCAGCCCAAATAGGGATTCACCCCTCCACTTT.

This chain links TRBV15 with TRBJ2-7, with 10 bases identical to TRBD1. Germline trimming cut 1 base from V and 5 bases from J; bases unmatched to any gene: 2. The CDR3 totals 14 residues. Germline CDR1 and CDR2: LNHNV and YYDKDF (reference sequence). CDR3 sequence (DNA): TGTGCCACCAGCAGAGGGGACAGGGGTAACGAGCAGTACTTC. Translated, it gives CATSRGDRGNEQYF.

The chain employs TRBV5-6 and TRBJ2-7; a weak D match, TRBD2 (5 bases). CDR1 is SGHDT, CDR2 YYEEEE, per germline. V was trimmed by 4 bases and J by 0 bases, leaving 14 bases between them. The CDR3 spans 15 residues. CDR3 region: CASSQKLEGSYEQYF. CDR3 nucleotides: TGTGCCAGCAGCCAAAAACTAGAGGGCTCCTACGAGCAGTACTTC.

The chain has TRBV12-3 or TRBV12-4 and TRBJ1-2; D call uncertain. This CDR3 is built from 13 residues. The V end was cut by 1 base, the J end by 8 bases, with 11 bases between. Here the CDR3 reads CASSLGVDQGYTF. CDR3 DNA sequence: TGTGCCAGCAGTTTAGGGGTTGATCAGGGCTACACCTTC.

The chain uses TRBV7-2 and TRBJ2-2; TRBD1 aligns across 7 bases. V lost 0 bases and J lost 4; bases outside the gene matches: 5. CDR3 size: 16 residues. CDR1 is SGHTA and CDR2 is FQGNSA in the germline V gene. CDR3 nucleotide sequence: TGTGCCAGCAGCTTAGCGGGGTCAGGGGGCACCGGGGAGCTGTTTTTT. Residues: CASSLAGSGGTGELFF. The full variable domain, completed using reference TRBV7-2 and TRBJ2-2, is GAGVSQSPSNKVTEKGKDVELRCDPISGHTALYWYRQSLGQGLEFLIYFQGNSAPDKSGLPSDRFSAERTGGSVSTLTIQRTQQEDSAVYLCASSLAGSGGTGELFFGEGSRLTVL.

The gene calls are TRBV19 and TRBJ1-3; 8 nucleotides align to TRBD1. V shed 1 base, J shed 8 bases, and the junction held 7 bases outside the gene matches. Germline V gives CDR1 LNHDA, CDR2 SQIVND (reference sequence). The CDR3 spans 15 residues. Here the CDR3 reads CASSIGRQGMDTIYF. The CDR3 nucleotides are TGTGCCAGTAGTATAGGTCGACAGGGGATGGACACCATATATTTT. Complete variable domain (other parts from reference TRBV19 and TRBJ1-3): DGGITQSPKYLFRKEGQNVTLSCEQNLNHDAMYWYRQDPGQGLRLIYYSQIVNDFQKGDIAEGYSVSREKKESFPLTVTSAQKNPTAFYLCASSIGRQGMDTIYFGEGSWLTVV.

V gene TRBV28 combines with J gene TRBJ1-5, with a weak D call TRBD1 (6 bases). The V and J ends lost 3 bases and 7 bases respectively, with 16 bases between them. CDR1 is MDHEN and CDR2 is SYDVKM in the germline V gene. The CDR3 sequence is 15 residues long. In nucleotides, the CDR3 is TGTGCCAGCAGTTTGGGGGGCCCCGGGGGACAGCCCCAGCATTTT. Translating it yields CASSLGGPGGQPQHF.

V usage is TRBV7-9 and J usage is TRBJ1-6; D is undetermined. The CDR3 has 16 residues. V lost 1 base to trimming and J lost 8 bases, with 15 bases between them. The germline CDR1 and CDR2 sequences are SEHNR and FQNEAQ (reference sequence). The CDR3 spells CASSLGWVEGYSPLHF. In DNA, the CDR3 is TGTGCCAGCAGCTTAGGGTGGGTCGAAGGGTATTCACCCCTCCACTTT.

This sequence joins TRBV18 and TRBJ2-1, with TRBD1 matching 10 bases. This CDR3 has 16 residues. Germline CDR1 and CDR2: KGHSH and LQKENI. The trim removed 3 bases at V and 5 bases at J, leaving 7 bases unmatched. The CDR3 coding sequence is TGTGCCAGCTCACCTGCCGGGACAGGGGTAGACAATGAGCAGTTCTTC. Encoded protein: CASSPAGTGVDNEQFF.

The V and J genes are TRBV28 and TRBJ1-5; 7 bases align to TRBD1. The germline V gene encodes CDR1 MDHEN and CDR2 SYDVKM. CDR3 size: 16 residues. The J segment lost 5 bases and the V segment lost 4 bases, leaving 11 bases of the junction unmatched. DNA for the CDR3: TGTGCCAGCAGTTGGAACGGACAGGCAGGGGATCAGCCCCAGCATTTT. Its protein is CASSWNGQAGDQPQHF. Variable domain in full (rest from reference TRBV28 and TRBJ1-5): DVKVTQSSRYLVKRTGEKVFLECVQDMDHENMFWYRQDPGLGLRLIYFSYDVKMKEKGDIPEGYSVSREKKERFSLILESASTNQTSMYLCASSWNGQAGDQPQHFGDGTRLSIL.

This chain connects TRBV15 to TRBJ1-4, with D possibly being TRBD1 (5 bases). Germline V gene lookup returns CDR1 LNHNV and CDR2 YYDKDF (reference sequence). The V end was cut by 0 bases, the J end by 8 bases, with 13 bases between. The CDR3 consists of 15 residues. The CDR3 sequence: CATSRDRQGGEKLFF. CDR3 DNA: TGTGCCACCAGCAGAGATCGGCAGGGTGGCGAAAAACTGTTTTTT.

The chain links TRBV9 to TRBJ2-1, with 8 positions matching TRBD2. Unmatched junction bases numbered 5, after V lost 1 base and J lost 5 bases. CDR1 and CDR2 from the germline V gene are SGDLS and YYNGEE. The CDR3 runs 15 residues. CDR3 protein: CASSVRAGGNNEQFF. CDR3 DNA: TGTGCCAGCAGCGTACGGGCGGGAGGAAACAATGAGCAGTTCTTC.

The CDR3 reads CASSSPGRAPGNTIYF. Here the CDR3 DNA reads TGTGCCAGTAGTTCTCCAGGCAGAGCCCCTGGAAACACCATATATTTT. The genes are TRBV19 and TRBJ1-3; D call uncertain. The CDR3 totals 16 residues. Between the trimmed V and J ends, which lost 5 bases and 2 bases, there was a span of 16 bases. CDR1 LNHDA and CDR2 SQIVND come from the germline V gene (reference sequence).

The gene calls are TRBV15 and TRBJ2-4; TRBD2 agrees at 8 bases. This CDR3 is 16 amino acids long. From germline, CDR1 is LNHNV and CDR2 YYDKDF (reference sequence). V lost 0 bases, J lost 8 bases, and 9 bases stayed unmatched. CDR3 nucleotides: TGTGCCACCAGCAGAGATCGGGCGGGGGGCGTGGACATTCAGTACTTC. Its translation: CATSRDRAGGVDIQYF.

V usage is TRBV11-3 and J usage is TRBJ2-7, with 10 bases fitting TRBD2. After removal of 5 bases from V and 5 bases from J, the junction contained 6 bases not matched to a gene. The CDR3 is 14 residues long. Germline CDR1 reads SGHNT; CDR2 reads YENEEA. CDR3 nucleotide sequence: TGTGCCAGCAGCATCCGAGCGGGGGGGAACGAGCAGTACTTC. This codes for CASSIRAGGNEQYF.

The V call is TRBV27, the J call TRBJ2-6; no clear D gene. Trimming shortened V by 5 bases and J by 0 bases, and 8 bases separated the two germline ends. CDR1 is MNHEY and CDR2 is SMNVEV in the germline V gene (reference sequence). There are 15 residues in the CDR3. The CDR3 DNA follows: TGTGCCAGCAGTGTCTGGACCTCTGGGGCCAACGTCCTGACTTTC. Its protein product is CASSVWTSGANVLTF. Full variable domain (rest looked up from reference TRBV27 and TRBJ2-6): EAQVTQNPRYLITVTGKKLTVTCSQNMNHEYMSWYRQDPGLGLRQIYYSMNVEVTDKGDVPEGYKVSRKEKRNFPLILESPSPNQTSLYFCASSVWTSGANVLTFGAGSRLTVL.

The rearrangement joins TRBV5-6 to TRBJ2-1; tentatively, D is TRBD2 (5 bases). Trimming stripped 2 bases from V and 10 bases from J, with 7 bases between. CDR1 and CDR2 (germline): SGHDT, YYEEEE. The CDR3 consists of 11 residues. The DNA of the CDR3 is TGTGCCAGCAGCTTACAGCGGGAGCAGTTCTTC. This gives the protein CASSLQREQFF.

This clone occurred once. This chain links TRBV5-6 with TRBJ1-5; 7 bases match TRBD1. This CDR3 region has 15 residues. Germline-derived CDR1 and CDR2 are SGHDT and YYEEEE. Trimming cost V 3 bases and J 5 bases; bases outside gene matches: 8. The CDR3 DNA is TGTGCCAGCAGCTCCGGGACAGCTGTGGATCAGCCCCAGCATTTT. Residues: CASSSGTAVDQPQHF.